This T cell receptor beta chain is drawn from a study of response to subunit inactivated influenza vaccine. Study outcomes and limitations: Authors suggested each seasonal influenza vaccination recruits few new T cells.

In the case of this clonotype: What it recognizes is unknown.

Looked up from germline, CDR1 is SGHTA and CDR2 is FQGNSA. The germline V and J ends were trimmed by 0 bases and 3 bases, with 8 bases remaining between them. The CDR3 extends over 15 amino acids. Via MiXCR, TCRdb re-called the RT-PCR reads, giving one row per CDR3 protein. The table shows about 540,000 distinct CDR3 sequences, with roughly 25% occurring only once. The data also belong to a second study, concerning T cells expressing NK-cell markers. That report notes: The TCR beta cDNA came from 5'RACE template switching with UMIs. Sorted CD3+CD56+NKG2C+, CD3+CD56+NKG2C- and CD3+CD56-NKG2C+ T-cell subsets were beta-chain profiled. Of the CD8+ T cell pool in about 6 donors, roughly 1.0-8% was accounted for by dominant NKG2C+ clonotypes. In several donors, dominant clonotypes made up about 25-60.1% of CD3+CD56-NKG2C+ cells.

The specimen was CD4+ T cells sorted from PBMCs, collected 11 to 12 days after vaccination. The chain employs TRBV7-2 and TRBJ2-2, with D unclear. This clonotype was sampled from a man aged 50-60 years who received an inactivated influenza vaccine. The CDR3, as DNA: TGTGCCAGCAGCTTAGCGCTGAAGGACACCGGGGAGCTGTTTTTT. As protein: CASSLALKDTGELFF.